The 26 T cell receptor beta chains below come from one sample, sequenced in a study of graft-versus-host responses after intestinal transplantation. Data came from immunoSEQ multiplex PCR; TCRdb stores just in-frame clones and leaves some out. The table records 74,000 or so clones, approximately 90% of them present only once. The starting material was PBMCs, obtained 98 days after intestinal transplantation. The receptor set was obtained from a human patient who received an intestinal transplant, so some T cells may come from the graft donor.

J is TRBJ1-5 and V is TRBV5-1; possible D gene TRBD1, 5 bases. Trimming stripped 0 bases from V and 6 bases from J, with 10 bases between. The germline V gene has CDR1 SGHRS and CDR2 YFSETQ. CDR3 length: 14 residues. The CDR3 nucleotides are TGCGCCAGCAGCTTGGGCCAGGGAAGTCAGCCCCAGCATTTT. The encoded protein is CASSLGQGSQPQHF.

The chain uses TRBV13 and TRBJ2-3, with 8 nucleotides matching TRBD1. This CDR3 has 15 amino acids. Germline CDR1 is PRHDT and CDR2 is FYEKMQ (reference sequence). V lost 3 bases, J lost 2 bases, and 4 bases stayed unmatched. CDR3 DNA: TGTGCCAGCAGCTTCGACAGGGGAATCACAGATACGCAGTATTTT. Amino acids: CASSFDRGITDTQYF.

V usage is TRBV6-1 and J usage is TRBJ2-5; maybe TRBD1 (6 bases). Trimming stripped 3 bases from V and 5 bases from J, with 13 bases between. Germline values: CDR1 MNHNS, CDR2 SASEGT. This CDR3 comprises 14 residues. This CDR3 is CASSDLQRGETQYF. The CDR3 coding sequence is TGTGCCAGCAGTGACCTACAAAGGGGGGAGACCCAGTACTTC.

The V call is TRBV10-1, the J call TRBJ2-7; 9 nucleotides agree with TRBD1. The CDR3 is 16 amino acids. The germline V gene encodes CDR1 WNHNN and CDR2 SYGVQD (reference sequence). The V gene end was trimmed by 8 bases and the J gene end by 2 bases; junction bases not matched to a gene: 13. The CDR3 nucleotides are TGCGCCAGCCCCGGGACAGGGATCAAACTAACCTACGAGCAGTACTTC. This sequence encodes CASPGTGIKLTYEQYF.

J is TRBJ2-1 and V is TRBV7-2, with 7 bases lining up with TRBD1. The J segment lost 4 bases and the V segment lost 6 bases, leaving 12 bases of the junction unmatched. Looked up from germline, CDR1 is SGHTA and CDR2 is FQGNSA. The CDR3 is made up of 16 amino acids. CDR3 nucleotides: TGTGCCAGCAGAAGTAAACCGGGACAGACGTACAATGAGCAGTTCTTC. Its protein is CASRSKPGQTYNEQFF.

The V call is TRBV2, the J call TRBJ2-1; TRBD2 agrees at 10 bases. Trimming at V came to 3 bases and at J to 6 bases, leaving 8 bases not matched to a gene. This CDR3 comprises 16 residues. Germline assignment: CDR1 SNHLY and CDR2 FYNNEI. In DNA form, the CDR3 reads TGTGCCAGCAGTGACCCTGGGACTAGCGCAAGCAATGAGCAGTTCTTC. This translates into CASSDPGTSASNEQFF.

The chain combines TRBV18 with TRBJ2-3, with D possibly called TRBD1 or TRBD2 (5 bases each). Trimming took 3 bases from V and 2 from J, leaving 15 bases between them. Germline CDR1 KGHSH, CDR2 LQKENI. The CDR3 has 16 amino acids. Here the CDR3 reads CASSPLPGTPTDTQYF. CDR3 bases: TGTGCCAGCTCACCCCTACCAGGGACCCCCACAGATACGCAGTATTTT.

Of note for this clone: The same CDR3 can be traced to other DNA sequences in this sample. The chain uses TRBV6-5 and TRBJ2-3; D is perhaps TRBD2 (5 bases). V was cut by 10 bases and J by 3 bases, with 20 bases left in between. Germline V gives CDR1 MNHEY, CDR2 SVGAGI. The CDR3 loop spans 15 amino acids. CDR3 bases: TGTGCCACAACCCGCCCTGGCGGGCGGACAGATACGCAGTATTTT. Protein: CATTRPGGRTDTQYF.

J is TRBJ2-5 and V is TRBV28; TRBD2 matches at 12 bases. CDR1 is MDHEN, CDR2 SYDVKM, per germline. This CDR3 comprises 15 residues. The V gene end was trimmed by 4 bases and the J gene end by 3 bases; junction bases not matched to a gene: 3. In nucleotides, the CDR3 is TGTGCCAGCAGTTCTCTAGCGGGAGGGGAAGAGACCCAGTACTTC. Translated, it gives CASSSLAGGEETQYF.

This chain uses TRBV12-5 with TRBJ2-1; 10 bases line up with TRBD2. The germline V gene has CDR1 LGHNT and CDR2 FRNRAP. V shed 4 bases and J 5 bases; nucleotides not matched to a gene: 2. The CDR3 is 14 amino acids. CDR3: CASGYGLADNEQFF. CDR3 nucleotide sequence: TGTGCTAGTGGTTATGGACTAGCGGACAATGAGCAGTTCTTC.

The J gene is TRBJ2-7, the V gene TRBV5-1; D is perhaps TRBD2 (6 bases). The CDR3 is 15 residues long. From germline, CDR1 is SGHRS and CDR2 YFSETQ. Trimming took 4 bases from V and 3 from J, leaving 17 bases between them. The CDR3 DNA reads as TGCGCCAGCAGCGACGGGCGGGACGGTGGCTACGAGCAGTACTTC. Its protein is CASSDGRDGGYEQYF.

The V gene is TRBV2, the J gene TRBJ2-1, with D maybe TRBD2 (5 bases). The germline CDR1 and CDR2 sequences are SNHLY and FYNNEI. The CDR3 loop spans 14 amino acids. Trimming took off 5 bases at V and 3 bases at J, with 11 bases between the two ends. The CDR3, as DNA: TGTGCCAGCAGTCCCGGACTGATCTACAATGAGCAGTTCTTC. Residues: CASSPGLIYNEQFF.

The chain joins TRBV5-1 to TRBJ2-1; 11 nucleotides line up with TRBD2. V lost 3 bases to trimming and J lost 2 bases; unmatched junction nucleotides: 4. This CDR3 is built from 16 residues. Per the germline V gene, CDR1 is SGHRS and CDR2 is YFSETQ. The CDR3 DNA follows: TGCGCCAGCAGCTCCCAGACTAGCGGGACCTACAATGAGCAGTTCTTC. Encoded protein: CASSSQTSGTYNEQFF.

The V and J genes are TRBV2 and TRBJ1-2, with a possible D match to TRBD1 (6 bases). CDR3 length: 16 amino acids. Trimming removed 7 bases from V and 1 base from J, with 19 bases in between. CDR1 and CDR2 from the germline V gene are SNHLY and FYNNEI. The CDR3 protein is CASTETTKGGNYGYTF. In DNA form, the CDR3 reads TGTGCCAGCACGGAGACCACAAAAGGGGGTAACTATGGCTACACCTTC.

The chain links TRBV5-1 to TRBJ2-4; possibly TRBD2 for D (5 bases). V dropped 3 bases and J dropped 3 bases, with 10 bases sitting between them. The CDR3 is 14 amino acids. Germline loops: CDR1 SGHRS, CDR2 YFSETQ. The CDR3 reads CASSSSGLKNIQYF. The CDR3 DNA sequence: TGCGCCAGCAGCTCATCCGGACTCAAAAACATTCAGTACTTC. The variable domain in full, completed from reference TRBV5-1 and TRBJ2-4, reads KAGVTQTPRYLIKTRGQQVTLSCSPISGHRSVSWYQQTPGQGLQFLFEYFSETQRNKGNFPGRFSGRQFSNSRSEMNVSTLELGDSALYLCASSSSGLKNIQYFGAGTRLSVL.

Details on this clone: Other nucleotide sequences from this sample produce the same CDR3. This chain connects TRBV5-1 to TRBJ1-1; D is unresolved. CDR1 is SGHRS and CDR2 is YFSETQ in the germline V gene. V was cut by 0 bases and J by 1 base, with 7 bases left in between. The CDR3 runs 14 residues. The CDR3 region is CASSLATANTEAFF. CDR3 coding DNA: TGCGCCAGCAGCTTGGCCACAGCGAACACTGAAGCTTTCTTT.

V usage is TRBV11-2 and J usage is TRBJ1-1; weak D call: TRBD1 (5 bases). Germline assignment: CDR1 SGHAT and CDR2 FQNNGV. V was trimmed by 2 bases and J by 1 base, leaving 11 bases between them. The CDR3 sequence is 15 residues long. The CDR3 sequence: CASSLTFGGNTEAFF. DNA for the CDR3: TGTGCCAGCAGCTTAACTTTCGGGGGGAACACTGAAGCTTTCTTT.

The CDR3 region has the DNA TGCGCCAGCAGCCAAGATGGACTAGACGTTTCACGCTACGAGCAGTACTTC. It translates to CASSQDGLDVSRYEQYF. The chain has TRBV4-1 and TRBJ2-7; 7 bases agree with TRBD2. CDR1 is MGHRA, CDR2 YSYEKL, per germline. The ends lost 0 bases at V and 3 bases at J; junction bases unmatched: 11. The CDR3 is made up of 17 amino acids.

The genes are TRBV23-1 and TRBJ1-1, with TRBD1 identical over 9 bases. TRBV23-1 falls under the ORF class, with uncertain function. The CDR3 extends over 15 amino acids. Trimming cost V 2 bases and J 4 bases; bases outside gene matches: 5. CDR3 residues: CASSQKGQGSTEAFF. The CDR3 nucleotides are TGCGCCAGCAGTCAAAAAGGACAGGGGAGCACTGAAGCTTTCTTT.

The J gene is TRBJ2-2, the V gene TRBV7-6; D is perhaps TRBD2 (5 bases). Trimming shortened V by 5 bases and J by 2 bases, and 12 bases separated the two germline ends. CDR1 is SGHVS and CDR2 is FNYEAQ in the germline V gene. The CDR3 is made up of 15 amino acids. The CDR3 reads CASSPLAGNTGELFF. DNA of the CDR3: TGTGCCAGCAGCCCCCTAGCTGGTAACACCGGGGAGCTGTTTTTT.

This chain uses TRBV6-5 with TRBJ2-7; D unresolved. Germline CDR1 MNHEY, CDR2 SVGAGI. The CDR3 consists of 15 residues. Trimming left V 2 bases short and J 0 bases short, with 11 bases between. Written as DNA, the CDR3 is TGTGCCAGCAGTTACATTGCTGGTAGCTCCTACGAGCAGTACTTC. Translation gives CASSYIAGSSYEQYF.

CDR3 region: CAWSLLPRDDTQYF. CDR3 coding DNA: TGTGCCTGGTCCCTCCTACCCCGTGACGATACGCAGTATTTT. The chain employs TRBV30 and TRBJ2-3; D is uncertain. CDR1 is GTSNPN and CDR2 is SVGIG in the germline V gene (reference sequence). The V end was cut by 5 bases, the J end by 6 bases, with 18 bases between. The CDR3 is 14 residues long.

The gene calls are TRBV1 and TRBJ2-6. TRBV1 corresponds to a pseudogene. This CDR3 region has 18 residues. CDR3 loop: CTSSTVGCAQSRANVLTF. As DNA, the CDR3 is TGCACCAGCAGTACGGTGGGTTGTGCACAAAGTCGGGCCAACGTCCTGACTTTC.

CDR3 loop: CASSLSASGTDTQYF. CDR3 coding DNA: TGTGCCAGCAGTTTAAGCGCTAGCGGGACAGATACGCAGTATTTT. The chain recombines TRBV28 with TRBJ2-3, with TRBD2 matching over 8 bases. V shed 2 bases, J shed 3 bases, and the junction held 4 bases outside the gene matches. The germline gives CDR1 MDHEN, CDR2 SYDVKM. The CDR3 sequence is 15 residues long.

The V gene is TRBV30, the J gene TRBJ1-4; D perhaps matches TRBD1 (5 bases). CDR1 is GTSNPN and CDR2 is SVGIG in the germline V gene (reference sequence). The CDR3 is 14 amino acids. V lost 2 bases and J lost 0, with 7 bases in between. CDR3 loop: CAWSPRATNEKLFF. The CDR3 DNA follows: TGTGCCTGGAGTCCCAGGGCAACTAATGAAAAACTGTTTTTT.

The V and J genes are TRBV5-3 and TRBJ2-4; perhaps TRBD2 as D (6 bases). TRBV5-3 is given ORF status, its function remaining uncertain. V was trimmed by 1 base and J by 0 bases, leaving 17 bases between them. The CDR3 is 18 amino acids. In nucleotides, the CDR3 is TGTGCCAGAAGCTTGAGGGTCACCGGGACTCCAGCCAAAAACATTCAGTACTTC. Protein: CARSLRVTGTPAKNIQYF.